The sequence of this TCR beta chain was determined in a study of blood T cells in healthy people across ages (dated by TCRdb to between 2014 and 2017). About the investigation overall: In model experiments, roughly one uniquely barcoded TCR beta cDNA molecule per two T cells was captured by template switching. To avoid experimental bias, donors of different ages were distributed randomly across sequencing lanes. The donors were split into four age groups: young (average around 16 years), middle-aged (nearly 40), aged (approximately 60) and long-lived (approximately 80). Age-related changes in TCR beta repertoire diversity were measured in the study by deep sequencing normalized with unique cDNA molecular identifiers. Using the same blood draw, the study looked at two additional independent replicas of 1 million unique cDNA reads for two donors, one aged 18 to 30 and the other aged 80 or older. Points the paper makes about the study in general: The CMV infection status of donors was not known, potentially confounding age-related changes in expanded clonotypes. The percentage of naive T cells measured by flow cytometry correlated strongly with observed TCR beta diversity. Bulk unsorted PBMC profiling prevented conclusive comparison of naive and antigen-experienced compartments. Estimates of total diversity from one million sequenced T cells were regarded as lower bounds and underestimates. Compared with the aged group, the long-lived group had more naive CD4+ T cells, fewer expanded clones and increased TCR diversity, suggesting age selection. As age increased, observed TCR beta diversity per million T cells dropped in a roughly linear way, and a significant reduction was already evident by age about 40.

CDR1 and CDR2 (SGHRS, YFSETQ) derive from the germline V gene. The CDR3 has 15 amino acids, counting the end cysteine and phenylalanine. Solely the CDR3 DNA is kept, with 45 bases framed from the first base. Library creation used 5' RACE. TCRdb shows the sequencer as Illumina HiSeq 2500. A second PCR of 7 to 11 cycles was performed with a sample-barcoded 5' primer and a J-beta primer mix. A template-switch 5' adaptor carrying 12 random nucleotides introduced a unique molecular identifier onto each TCR beta cDNA molecule. Each sample yielded at least 3 million CDR3-containing paired-end reads. All of the RNA was converted into first-strand cDNA using the Mint cDNA synthesis kit, with a TRBC-specific oligonucleotide serving as the primer. Following uracil-DNA glycosylase treatment, all cDNA underwent a first 18-cycle PCR with the universal primers M1SS and BC2_uni_R. For the original study's pipeline: For normalization, 1 million high-quality reads, each with a distinct molecular identifier, were randomly selected from each sample. Instead of being binned into consensus sequences, reads that shared molecular identifiers were thrown out. MiTCR, run with a Q25 quality threshold and the strictest error-elimination algorithm, handled CDR3 identification, clonotype clustering and error correction. Lower-bound total TCR beta diversity was estimated with a nonparametric unseen species model using Euler transformation. TCRdb reprocessed the public reads (quality trimming at Q25 with fastp, clone calling with MiXCR) and kept in-frame beta chains. All rows with the same CDR3 protein become a single entry with the most common DNA and genes. TCRdb's processing, not the authors' own work, is the source of the V and J calls. The sample table holds 890,000 or so distinct CDR3 sequences, of which approximately 65% were seen once. The top ten clones comprise about a quarter of the sample.

This clonotype appeared many times. The specificity of this receptor is unknown. At one end the junction does not follow the germline gene, possibly because of a read error. Donors were 35 to 40 systemically healthy Caucasian individuals from Russia aged about 6 to 100 years. Each donor gave ten milliliters of peripheral blood, collected into EDTA-treated Vacutainer tubes. Ficoll-Paque density-gradient centrifugation was used to isolate PBMCs, with at least 6.5 million obtained per sample. Total RNA, at least 6 micrograms per sample, was extracted from PBMCs with Trizol reagent. The percentages of naive CD45RAhigh/CD27high T cells were determined by flow cytometry on a PBMC aliquot from every donor.

The sample taken for sequencing was blood. This sequence originates from a man aged 25 to 40 in good health. The sequence is built from TRBV5-1 and TRBJ2-7; 12 of the junction bases match TRBD1. The nucleotides are TGTGCCAGCAGTTTAGGGACAGGGGGCAGCTACGAGCAGTACTTC. Translated, this gives CASSLGTGGSYEQYF.